The 9 T cell receptor beta chains below come from one sample, sequenced in a study of shared clonotypes between healthy human individuals (dated by TCRdb to about 2020). CD8 naive samples consisted of CD45RO-negative cells that were positively selected for CCR7, yielding a CD45RA+CCR7+ population without TemRA cells. Libraries were prepared through the immunoSEQ multiplex PCR assay. TCRdb re-hosts the immuneACCESS table, in-frame sequences only. Its copies lack some clones; in the studies checked, an unresolved V gene accounts for under half of them, and the cause for the rest is not known. Present in this sample are 2 million to 2.5 million clones, approximately 94% of which were seen just once. Clones ranked in the top ten supply roughly 1.1% of the sample. Input material: naive CD8+ T cells sorted from blood. This specimen's cell subset or site label, interpreted: CD45RA+CCR7+. The receptors derive from a man in his late teens or twenties in good health.

V and J are TRBV4-1 and TRBJ1-2; 8 nucleotides match TRBD1. Germline V gene sequence: CDR1 MGHRA, CDR2 YSYEKL. This CDR3 is built from 17 residues. V trimming: 0 bases; J trimming: 3 bases; junction bases outside the gene matches: 9. The CDR3 loop is CASSQDFPGQVYYGYTF. The DNA for the CDR3 is TGCGCCAGCAGCCAAGATTTTCCGGGACAGGTATACTATGGCTACACCTTC.

The V call is TRBV5-1, the J call TRBJ2-7; 7 nucleotides align to TRBD2. Germline assignment: CDR1 SGHRS and CDR2 YFSETQ. V lost 0 bases, J lost 6 bases, and 15 bases stayed unmatched. The CDR3 spans 17 residues. The CDR3 here is CASSLALGGGAQGEQYF. CDR3 sequence (DNA): TGCGCCAGCAGCTTGGCCCTGGGGGGAGGGGCGCAAGGCGAGCAGTACTTC.

This clone has only a few counts. The identical CDR3 is also encoded by other nucleotide sequences in the sample. The chain uses TRBV30 and TRBJ1-5; a possible D gene is TRBD1 (6 bases). Germline CDR1 and CDR2: GTSNPN and SVGIG (reference sequence). V lost 7 bases and J 0 bases, leaving 13 bases between the germline ends. The CDR3 sequence is 14 residues long. The CDR3 sequence is CALGAENSNQPQHF. The CDR3 bases are TGTGCCTTGGGGGCAGAGAATAGCAATCAGCCCCAGCATTTT.

The CDR3 region has the DNA TGTGCCAGCAGTGAAGCGGGACTAGCGGGGCGCGAGACCCAGTACTTC. Amino acids: CASSEAGLAGRETQYF. The chain carries TRBV2 and TRBJ2-5; 13 bases line up with TRBD2. The CDR3 length is 16 residues. V shed 0 bases and J 5 bases; nucleotides not matched to a gene: 3. Germline CDR1 is SNHLY and CDR2 is FYNNEI. Together with reference TRBV2 and TRBJ2-5, the CDR3 gives the full variable domain: EPEVTQTPSHQVTQMGQEVILRCVPISNHLYFYWYRQILGQKVEFLVSFYNNEISEKSEIFDDQFSVERPDGSNFTLKIRSTKLEDSAMYFCASSEAGLAGRETQYFGPGTRLLVL.

Of note for this clone: Other DNA sequences in the same sample also yield this CDR3. The CDR3 DNA reads as TGCGCCAGCAGCCCTGGGGGCACAGATACGCAGTATTTT. Amino acid sequence: CASSPGGTDTQYF. The genes are TRBV5-1 and TRBJ2-3; D not certain. Trimming removed 4 bases from V and 1 base from J, with 7 bases in between. The CDR3 has 13 amino acids. Germline assignment: CDR1 SGHRS and CDR2 YFSETQ.

The CDR3 protein is CASSLEGSTRGADTQYF. In DNA, the CDR3 is TGTGCCAGCAGCTTAGAAGGTTCGACTAGGGGCGCAGATACGCAGTATTTT. The genes are TRBV13 and TRBJ2-3; D is possibly TRBD2 (6 bases). V dropped 1 base and J dropped 4 bases, with 18 bases sitting between them. The CDR3 extends over 17 amino acids. Looked up from germline, CDR1 is PRHDT and CDR2 is FYEKMQ (reference sequence).

This chain uses TRBV13 with TRBJ1-2; no definite D call. Trimming stripped 0 bases from V and 2 bases from J, with 4 bases between. The CDR3 is 13 residues long. Germline CDR1 PRHDT, CDR2 FYEKMQ (reference sequence). This CDR3 reads CASSLGSNYGYTF. CDR3 in DNA: TGTGCCAGCAGCTTAGGATCCAACTATGGCTACACCTTC.

This sequence joins TRBV4-3 and TRBJ2-2; 9 positions match TRBD1. Per germline, CDR1 LGHNA and CDR2 YSLEER. J lost 1 base, V lost 0 bases, and 3 bases had no gene match. This CDR3 spans 17 amino acids. This CDR3 reads CASSQDWDRENTGELFF. In DNA form, the CDR3 reads TGCGCCAGCAGCCAAGATTGGGACAGGGAGAACACCGGGGAGCTGTTTTTT.

The count of this clone is one. Distinct nucleotide sequences in the sample also encode this CDR3. The rearrangement links TRBV9 to TRBJ2-2; unclear D gene. Trimming took off 2 bases at V and 5 bases at J, with 4 bases between the two ends. CDR1 and CDR2 (germline): SGDLS, YYNGEE. The CDR3 contains 12 residues. CDR3 nucleotides: TGTGCCAGCAGCGTCCATACCGGGGAGCTGTTTTTT. It translates to CASSVHTGELFF.